This TCR beta chain was obtained from a study of CD8+ T cells in alopecia areata. Findings of the study overall: The study found higher clonality in lesional than normal scalp, especially in alopecia totalis/universalis. Mice showed TCR sharing more clearly than patients did, possibly owing to HLA.

The V end was cut by 7 bases, the J end by 5 bases, with 9 bases between. The CDR3 runs 11 residues. Germline V lookup: CDR1 SQVTM, CDR2 ANQGSEA. It was cDNA, reverse transcribed from extracted RNA, that served as the sequencing template. TCRdb keeps only in-frame clones here, not all; method: immunoSEQ multiplex PCR. Of 150,000 or so clones in the sample, about 53% were seen once. Turning to this clone: What it binds is unknown.

Sequenced material: CD8+ T cells sorted from blood, taken at week 0. V and J are TRBV29-1 and TRBJ2-4; perhaps D is TRBD1 or TRBD2 (5 bases each). The clonotype was recovered from a human donor with alopecia areata. This chain's CDR3 is CSAWGQNIQYF. The CDR3 bases are TGCAGCGCATGGGGACAAAACATTCAGTACTTC.